This T cell receptor (beta chain) originates from a study of T cell clonotyping in hematopoietic cell transplantation. As for the study in general: Cytoreduction preceded collection of pretransplant recipient samples. Findings and limits, study-wide: CD4 and CD8 repertoire contributions could not be separated without sorting. Pathologically expanded recipient clonotypes increased progressively from day 30 to day 180 as diversity fell. Few recipient clonotypes overlapped donors; over 95% were de novo at given depth.

Libraries were prepared by immunoSEQ multiplex PCR; TCRdb keeps only in-frame clonotypes and omits some of them. The table lists approximately 30,000 clones, less than 85% of them singletons. Details on this clone: Its antigen is undetermined.

Time point given: recipient sample about 28 days before transplant, after cytoreduction. Germline CDR1 and CDR2: MNHEY and SVGAGI. CDR3 size: 14 residues. Trimming cost V 7 bases and J 4 bases, with 16 bases left between them. The V call is TRBV6-5, the J call TRBJ2-5, with D perhaps matching TRBD2 (6 bases). This sequence originates from a man aged 35 to 55 with acute myeloid leukemia. Some clones in this sample may be carry-over from other donors' samples. Specimen: peripheral blood mononuclear cells, collected before stem cell transplant. CDR3 in DNA: TGTGCCAGCACCGAACGGTTCGGGGGAGAGACCCAGTACTTC. Translating gives CASTERFGGETQYF.